The source of this TCR beta chain is a study of vaccination effects on CD4 cells after COVID-19. Viral peptide pool expansion of antigen-specific CD4+ T cells preceded sequencing in the ViraFEST assay. On day 10 of culture, CD4+ T cells were separated out. Vaccination of participants consisted of two doses of either the BNT162b2 or mRNA-1273 vaccine. The data were produced by immunoSEQ multiplex PCR, yet TCRdb's version contains in-frame clones alone and is incomplete. Counted here are 65,000 to 75,000 clones, 74% occurring once; the ten biggest clones make up around 1.5%. This clone turned up a few times. The target antigen is unknown. The material sequenced was CD4+ T cells from PBMCs cultured with HCoV-229E spike peptides, taken after COVID-19 vaccination. This sequence originates from a human donor who received a COVID-19 vaccine.

The CDR3 DNA sequence: TGTGCCAGCAGCTTTATACGGGGGAATGAGCAGTTCTTC. Residues: CASSFIRGNEQFF. The genes are TRBV11-1 and TRBJ2-1; a weak D match, TRBD2 (6 bases). The germline V gene has CDR1 SGHAT and CDR2 FQDESV (reference sequence). The CDR3 sequence is 13 residues long. The V end lost 3 bases, the J end lost 7 bases, and 10 bases lay between the germline ends.